This is a list of T cell receptor beta chains from one sample in a study of PD-L1 blockade in urothelial cancer. Generated by immunoSEQ multiplex PCR, the TCRdb table keeps only in-frame clones and is missing some. The data contain 30,000 to 45,000 clones, more than 70% of them seen just once; the ten biggest clones take up roughly a sixth. Material: PBMCs, obtained around atezolizumab (anti-PD-L1) treatment. These receptors were collected from a man aged 55 to 69 with urothelial cancer. Each CDR3 is given without its conserved first and last residue.

J gene,V gene,CDR3 protein
TRBJ1-6,TRBV5-1,ASSPGQGESPLH
TRBJ1-1,TRBV5-1,ASSFSGTEAF
TRBJ1-1,TRBV4-1,ASSQRLTAFEAF
TRBJ2-5,TRBV5-6,ASSLDSGLQETQY
TRBJ2-1,TRBV28,ASSLPPLAGQYNEQF
TRBJ2-3,TRBV5-4,ATTLKTGTVLSSSTDTQY
TRBJ2-3,TRBV7-2,ASSSLGQGGTDTQY
TRBJ1-2,TRBV6-7,ASTRDRVASGYGYT
TRBJ2-1,TRBV7-9,ASSPRTSGSVNEQF
TRBJ2-3,TRBV6-5,ASSYLGRRDTQY
TRBJ1-1,TRBV7-8,ASSLAGAGMNTEAF
TRBJ1-6,TRBV9,ASRSTGSNSPLH
TRBJ2-1,TRBV7-9,ASSYIDEQF
TRBJ2-7,TRBV10-2,ASSEFERGSSYEQY
TRBJ2-5,TRBV27,ASSIYYPTTIQETQY
TRBJ2-1,TRBV19,ASSSIGDNEQF
TRBJ1-2,TRBV6-5,ASRSTRGGYT
TRBJ2-3,TRBV18,ASSREGAGTQY
TRBJ2-3,TRBV7-2,ASSLPSGSSDTQY
TRBJ2-5,TRBV6-1,ASSGFGSPTQY